One and the same sample provided the 7 T cell receptor beta chains below, sequenced in a study of human T cells and chemical hapten exposure (dated by TCRdb to about 2021). Library prep was done by RACE. This sample was sequenced with a NextSeq 500. TCRdb's own reprocessing of the public reads used fastp at Q25 and MiXCR and kept productive beta chains. A single entry per CDR3 protein holds the most common genes and DNA from its merged rows. Recorded for this sample are more than 55,000 distinct CDR3 sequences; approximately 9.9% of them occurred a single time. The ten top clones hold roughly 8.8% of the sample. The intended sense of this specimen's time point label: pre-sensitization, week 0. The treatment or condition label, read with the paper, signifies: therapeutic diphenylcyclopropenone sensitization with weekly scalp DPC. The sequences come from whole blood, collected in connection with sensitization to the hapten diphenylcyclopropenone (DPC). These receptors originate from a man aged 40-49 years with alopecia areata. Some clones in this sample may be carry-over from other donors' samples.

This clonotype was counted a few times. This rearrangement joins TRBV11-2 to TRBJ2-5, with TRBD1 matching over 8 bases. This CDR3 has 16 residues. Germline CDR1 SGHAT, CDR2 FQNNGV. Germline trimming cut 5 bases from V and 6 bases from J; bases unmatched to any gene: 14. The CDR3 is CASSPNPDRVLKTQYF. The CDR3 DNA sequence: TGTGCCAGCAGCCCGAATCCGGACAGGGTCTTGAAGACCCAGTACTTC.

The chain employs TRBV6-6 and TRBJ2-5, with unresolved D. CDR1 is MNHNY, CDR2 SVGAGI, per germline (reference sequence). This CDR3 spans 14 amino acids. Trimming stripped 7 bases from V and 3 bases from J, with 15 bases between. The CDR3 spells CASNPPGREETQYF. The CDR3 DNA follows: TGTGCCAGCAACCCTCCGGGCAGAGAAGAGACCCAGTACTTC.

This clonotype was found a few times. The chain carries TRBV12-3 or TRBV12-4 and TRBJ1-2, with TRBD1 as a possible D gene (5 bases). V lost 3 bases to trimming and J lost 8 bases, with 19 bases between them. The CDR3 covers 15 residues. CDR3 sequence reads: CASSFTGRKAGGYTF. CDR3 nucleotide sequence: TGTGCCAGCAGTTTTACGGGACGCAAGGCGGGCGGCTACACCTTC.

The chain uses TRBV21-1 and TRBJ2-7; the D segment call TRBD2 is taken from the table without a DNA check. TRBV21-1 is termed a pseudogene. This CDR3 region has 12 residues. In DNA, the CDR3 is TGTGCCCCAGCGGAGGGCTCGCACGAGCAGTACTTC. This translates into CAPAEGSHEQYF.

A note on this clonotype: Given a much more abundant clone one base away, this may be a read error. V usage is TRBV7-2 and J usage is TRBJ2-7; possible D gene TRBD1, 5 bases. The germline V gene encodes CDR1 SGHTA and CDR2 FQGNSA. The germline V and J ends were trimmed by 1 base and 2 bases, with 12 bases remaining between them. The CDR3 sequence is 15 residues long. This CDR3 is CASSLGLVGPYEQYF. The CDR3 region has the DNA TGTGCCAGCAGCTTAGGGCTAGTGGGGCCCTACGAGCAGTACTTC.

The rearrangement joins TRBV5-6 to TRBJ2-7; 9 bases fit TRBD1. Germline CDR1 is SGHDT and CDR2 is YYEEEE. This CDR3 comprises 16 residues. The trim removed 3 bases at V and 0 bases at J, leaving 7 bases unmatched. CDR3 sequence (DNA): TGTGCCAGCAGCTCTCCCGGGACAGGGTCCTCCTACGAGCAGTACTTC. Amino acid sequence: CASSSPGTGSSYEQYF.

CDR3 sequence: CASRDDRGVPLREQYF. DNA of the CDR3: TGTGCCAGCAGGGACGACAGGGGGGTCCCCCTTAGAGAGCAGTACTTC. The gene calls are TRBV28 and TRBJ2-7; the match to TRBD1 covers 9 bases. The germline gives CDR1 MDHEN, CDR2 SYDVKM. CDR3 length equals 16 residues. V lost 6 bases and J lost 7; bases outside the gene matches: 16. The full variable domain, with the rest looked up from reference TRBV28 and TRBJ2-7, is DVKVTQSSRYLVKRTGEKVFLECVQDMDHENMFWYRQDPGLGLRLIYFSYDVKMKEKGDIPEGYSVSREKKERFSLILESASTNQTSMYLCASRDDRGVPLREQYFGPGTRLTVT.